A selection of T cell receptor beta chains follows, all from one sample in a study of OX40 agonist ivuxolimab in advanced cancers. The table came from immunoSEQ multiplex PCR; TCRdb's copy has only in-frame clones and leaves some out. The table lists roughly 80,000 clones, around 83% of them singletons. The sequences come from CD4+ or CD8+ T cells sorted from blood, collected in a trial of the OX40 agonist ivuxolimab. The origin of the receptors is an adult with an advanced solid tumor such as melanoma, head and neck, liver or kidney cancer. Each CDR3 is given with its conserved first and last residue. D genes are given only for firm matches. The size entry is marked missing in some rows and otherwise reads once, few, many or a size class.

clone_size j_call d_call cdr3_length v_call cdr3_aa cdr3_nt
- TRBJ2-7 - 14 TRBV7-2 CASRFDEYSYEQYF TGTGCCAGCAGGTTCGACGAGTACTCCTACGAGCAGTACTTC
- TRBJ1-4 - 18 TRBV4-1 CASSQDGPRASTNEKLFF TGCGCCAGCAGCCAAGATGGTCCCAGGGCTTCAACTAATGAAAAACTGTTTTTT
few TRBJ1-5 - 15 TRBV27 CASSLSARGNQPQHF TGTGCCAGCAGTTTATCCGCCAGGGGCAATCAGCCCCAGCATTTT
- TRBJ1-2 - 14 TRBV6-5 CASSSMTGRSGYTF TGTGCCAGCAGTTCAATGACAGGTAGAAGCGGCTACACCTTC
few TRBJ2-7 - 13 TRBV27 CASSPRVGHEQYF TGTGCCAGCAGCCCCAGGGTCGGGCACGAGCAGTACTTC
- TRBJ2-5 - 17 TRBV7-9 CASTPSGKQSLQETQYF TGTGCCAGCACCCCATCGGGCAAGCAAAGTCTGCAAGAGACCCAGTACTTC
- TRBJ2-2 TRBD2 14 TRBV14 CASSQAGGIGELFF TGTGCCAGCAGCCAAGCGGGAGGGATCGGGGAGCTGTTTTTT
- TRBJ1-2 - 15 TRBV6-6 CASSTALGRLYGYTF TGTGCCAGCAGCACGGCACTCGGTCGTCTCTATGGCTACACCTTC
- TRBJ2-2 - 12 TRBV6-5 CATGQYTGELFF TGTGCCACCGGACAGTACACCGGGGAGCTGTTTTTT
- TRBJ1-1 - 14 TRBV9 CASSLRGSNTEAFF TGTGCCAGCAGTCTTCGGGGTTCGAACACTGAAGCTTTCTTT
- TRBJ2-1 - 13 TRBV6-4 CASSAHPGNEQFF TGTGCCAGCAGTGCCCACCCTGGCAATGAGCAGTTCTTC
- TRBJ1-2 - 18 TRBV14 CASSLLPLSRAGVHGYTF TGTGCCAGCAGCCTACTCCCCTTATCTCGGGCAGGGGTCCATGGCTACACCTTC
- TRBJ1-6 - 16 TRBV27 CASSLSQGTPNSPLHF TGTGCCAGCAGTTTATCCCAGGGAACCCCCAATTCACCCCTCCACTTT
- TRBJ1-5 - 16 TRBV5-8 CASSLEAGGGNQPQHF TGTGCCAGCAGCTTGGAGGCCGGGGGCGGCAATCAGCCCCAGCATTTT
few TRBJ1-6 - 15 TRBV9 CASSPRPGGNSPLHF TGTGCCAGCAGCCCGAGGCCTGGGGGGAATTCACCCCTCCACTTT
- TRBJ2-3 - 13 TRBV6-5 CASRGQVTDTQYF TGTGCCAGCAGGGGGCAGGTCACAGATACGCAGTATTTT
- TRBJ1-1 - 15 TRBV5-6 CASSLLTAINTEAFF TGTGCCAGCAGCTTGTTGACAGCAATTAACACTGAAGCTTTCTTT
- TRBJ2-7 TRBD2 15 TRBV5-4 CASSPPGGGLYEQYF TGTGCCAGCAGCCCCCCGGGCGGGGGTCTCTACGAGCAGTACTTC
- TRBJ2-2 - 17 TRBV5-1 CASSLGDGGLGNRELFF TGCGCCAGCAGCTTGGGGGACGGGGGACTGGGGAACCGGGAGCTGTTTTTT
- TRBJ2-7 - 15 TRBV11-1 CASSFGGTVPYEQYF TGTGCCAGCAGCTTCGGAGGGACAGTTCCCTACGAGCAGTACTTC
- TRBJ2-2 - 15 TRBV9 CASSVQGIDTGELFF TGTGCCAGCAGCGTACAGGGGATCGACACCGGGGAGCTGTTTTTT
- TRBJ1-2 TRBD1 14 TRBV7-9 CASSFWDRPYGYTF TGTGCCAGCAGCTTTTGGGACAGGCCCTATGGCTACACCTTC
once TRBJ2-1 TRBD2 15 TRBV5-1 CASSVGLGAHNEQFF TGCGCCAGCAGCGTGGGACTAGGGGCTCACAATGAGCAGTTCTTC
- TRBJ1-2 - 14 TRBV7-2 CASSPRFQDDGYTF TGTGCCAGCAGCCCACGATTTCAGGATGATGGCTACACCTTC
- TRBJ1-3 - 13 TRBV5-1 CASSLDLRNTIYF TGCGCCAGCAGCTTGGATTTGAGAAACACCATATATTTT
- TRBJ2-7 - 10 TRBV25-1 CASTGDEQYF TGTGCCAGCACAGGGGACGAGCAGTACTTC
- TRBJ2-3 - 11 TRBV2 CARSRGDTQYF TGTGCCAGATCGCGCGGAGATACGCAGTATTTT
- TRBJ1-1 - 14 TRBV2 CASSETRTISEAFF TGTGCCAGCAGTGAAACCAGGACGATATCTGAAGCTTTCTTT
once TRBJ2-5 - 15 TRBV5-8 CASSSEDRRKETQYF TGTGCCAGCAGCTCTGAAGACAGGAGAAAAGAGACCCAGTACTTC
- TRBJ2-7 TRBD1 15 TRBV4-1 CASSRGQGKDYEQYF TGCGCCAGCAGCCGGGGACAGGGTAAGGACTACGAGCAGTACTTC
- TRBJ1-1 - 13 TRBV19 CASTYDHSTEAFF TGTGCCAGTACCTACGACCATAGCACTGAAGCTTTCTTT
once TRBJ2-7 - 12 TRBV28 CASSLTPYEQYF TGTGCCAGCAGTTTAACCCCCTACGAGCAGTACTTC
- TRBJ1-1 TRBD1 13 TRBV7-9 CAGKGQANTEAFF TGTGCCGGAAAGGGACAGGCAAACACTGAAGCTTTCTTT